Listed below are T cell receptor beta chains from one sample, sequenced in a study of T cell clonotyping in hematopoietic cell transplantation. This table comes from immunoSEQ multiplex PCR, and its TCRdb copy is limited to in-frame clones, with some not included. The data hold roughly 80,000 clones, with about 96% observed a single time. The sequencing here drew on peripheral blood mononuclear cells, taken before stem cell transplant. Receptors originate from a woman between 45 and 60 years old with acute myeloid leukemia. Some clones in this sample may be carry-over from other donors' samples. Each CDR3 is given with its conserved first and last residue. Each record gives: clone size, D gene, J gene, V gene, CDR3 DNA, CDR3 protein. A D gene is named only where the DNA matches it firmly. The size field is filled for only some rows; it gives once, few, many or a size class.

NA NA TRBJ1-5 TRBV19 TGTGCCAGTAGTTATCAGCAGGTCGGCAATCAGCCCCAGCATTTT CASSYQQVGNQPQHF
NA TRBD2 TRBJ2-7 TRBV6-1 TGTGCCAGCAGTGTTACTAGCGCTGGATCCTACGAGCAGTACTTC CASSVTSAGSYEQYF
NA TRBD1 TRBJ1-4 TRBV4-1 TGCGCCAGCAGCCGGACCGGGACAGCTGCTGAAAAACTGTTTTTT CASSRTGTAAEKLFF
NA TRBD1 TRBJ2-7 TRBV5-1 TGCGCCAGCAGCGAGAGACAGGGGCGGAACGAGCAGTACTTC CASSERQGRNEQYF
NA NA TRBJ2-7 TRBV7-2 TGTGCCAGCAGCTTAGGGAGCTTCCACGAGCAGTACTTC CASSLGSFHEQYF
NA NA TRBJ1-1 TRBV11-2 TGTGCCAGCACCTACAATGACAGGCCTAAAGGGAAGAACACTGAAGCTTTCTTT CASTYNDRPKGKNTEAFF
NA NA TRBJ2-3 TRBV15 TGTGCCACCAGCAGAGATGAAGGGACACGTGAAGATACGCAGTATTTT CATSRDEGTREDTQYF
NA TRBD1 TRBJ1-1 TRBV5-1 TGCGCCAGCAGCCCGGGACAGGGGACCTTGAACACTGAAGCTTTCTTT CASSPGQGTLNTEAFF
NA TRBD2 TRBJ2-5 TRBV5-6 TGTGCCAGCATCGGGGGACTAGCGGGGGTGAACCAGTACTTC CASIGGLAGVNQYF
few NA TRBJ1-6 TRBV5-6 TGTGCCAGCAGCTTGAAAGCATATAATTCACCCCTCCACTTT CASSLKAYNSPLHF
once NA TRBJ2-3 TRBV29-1 TGCAGCGTTGAAGAGGAGGGGTTGGGCACAGATACGCAGTATTTT CSVEEEGLGTDTQYF
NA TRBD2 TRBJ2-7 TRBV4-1 TGCGCCAGCAGCCAAGGCGGACTAGCAACCTACGAGCAGTACTTC CASSQGGLATYEQYF
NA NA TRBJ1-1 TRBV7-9 TGTGCCAGCAGCTTAGATGGAGGGAACACTGAAGCTTTCTTT CASSLDGGNTEAFF
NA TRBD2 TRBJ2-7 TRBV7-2 TGTGCCAGCAGCTTAGGAGGGACTAGGGACTACGAGCAGTACTTC CASSLGGTRDYEQYF
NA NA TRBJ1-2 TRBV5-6 TGTGCCAGCAGCTCCGGGGGGAGCTATGGCTACACCTTC CASSSGGSYGYTF
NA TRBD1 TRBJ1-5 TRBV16 TGTGCCAGCAGCCAATCGCCGACAGGGGGTCAGCCCCAGCATTTT CASSQSPTGGQPQHF
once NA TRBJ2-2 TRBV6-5 TGTGCCAGCAGTTACTCGGGGTCCGGGGAGCTGTTTTTT CASSYSGSGELFF
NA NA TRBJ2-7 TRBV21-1 TGTGCCAGCAGCATAGGGCAAAGGGTCTCCTACGAGCAGTACTTC CASSIGQRVSYEQYF
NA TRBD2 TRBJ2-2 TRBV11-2 TGTGCCAGCAGCCCGCCGGGACTAGCGGTAGCGGGGGCCGGGGAGCTGTTTTTT CASSPPGLAVAGAGELFF
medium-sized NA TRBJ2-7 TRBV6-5 TGTGCCAGCAGGCGACGCGAATCCTACGAGCAGTACTTC CASRRRESYEQYF
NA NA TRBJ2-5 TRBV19 TGTGCCAGTAGTCCTTCCCATTGGAAGGAGACCCAGTACTTC CASSPSHWKETQYF
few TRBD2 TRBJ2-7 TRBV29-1 TGCAGCGTCGCCTCTAGCGGGGGCTCCTACGAGCAGTACTTC CSVASSGGSYEQYF
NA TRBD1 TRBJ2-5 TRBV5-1 TGCGCCAGCCGGGACAGGGCGCAAGAGACCCAGTACTTC CASRDRAQETQYF
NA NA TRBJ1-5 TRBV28 TGTGCCAGCACCCCCCAGTCGGGCAATCAGCCCCAGCATTTT CASTPQSGNQPQHF
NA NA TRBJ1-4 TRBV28 TGTGCCAGCTTCAGCCAGGGAAGGGAAAAACTGTTTTTT CASFSQGREKLFF
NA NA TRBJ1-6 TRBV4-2 TGTGCCAGCAGCCAAGGCAGGTCACCCCTCCACTTT CASSQGRSPLHF
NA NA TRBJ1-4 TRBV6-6 TGTGCCAGCAGTTACCCGGACAGTAATGAAAAACTGTTTTTT CASSYPDSNEKLFF
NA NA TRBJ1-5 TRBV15 TGTGCCACCAGCAGAGATCGCCAGGGTTTAGGCAATCAGCCCCAGCATTTT CATSRDRQGLGNQPQHF
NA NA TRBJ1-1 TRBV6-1 TGTGCCAGCAGTGAAGAGGCTTATATGAACACTGAAGCTTTCTTT CASSEEAYMNTEAFF
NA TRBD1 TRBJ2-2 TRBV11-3 TGTGCCAGCAGCTCGGACAGGACCACCGGGGAGCTGTTTTTT CASSSDRTTGELFF
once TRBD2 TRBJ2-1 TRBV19 TGTGCCAGTAGTATTAGTAGCGGGGAACACAATGAGCAGTTCTTC CASSISSGEHNEQFF
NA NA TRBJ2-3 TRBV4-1 TGCGCCAGCAGCGTCCCCGGTGGCACAGATACGCAGTATTTT CASSVPGGTDTQYF
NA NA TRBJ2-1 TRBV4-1 TGCGCCAGCAGAGTCGGCGGGACGGCTAACAATGAGCAGTTCTTC CASRVGGTANNEQFF
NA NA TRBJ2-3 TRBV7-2 TGTGCCAGCAGACACTACCAGGGGTCAGATACGCAGTATTTT CASRHYQGSDTQYF
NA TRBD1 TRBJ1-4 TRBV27 TGTGCCACCTCCCGGGCAGGGGGGGATGAAAAACTGTTTTTT CATSRAGGDEKLFF
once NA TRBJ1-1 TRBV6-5 TGTGCCAGCAGTTACGGGGGTAACACTGAAGCTTTCTTT CASSYGGNTEAFF
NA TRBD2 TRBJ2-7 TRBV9 TGTGCCAGCAGCGGGACTAGCGGATCCCTCGGCGAGCAGTACTTC CASSGTSGSLGEQYF
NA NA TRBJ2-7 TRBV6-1 TGTGCCAGCAGCCGGGATTACTACGAGCAGTACTTC CASSRDYYEQYF
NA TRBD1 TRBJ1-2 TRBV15 TGTGCCACCAGCAGACCGGGACAGTATAGTGGCTACACCTTC CATSRPGQYSGYTF
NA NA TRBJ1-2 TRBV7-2 TGTGCCAGCAGCTTAGTCGTGAGCGCCTATGGCTACACCTTC CASSLVVSAYGYTF
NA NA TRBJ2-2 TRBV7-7 TGTGCTAGCAGCTTAAGTTCGGCAGGGCGAACCACCGGGGAGCTGTTTTTT CASSLSSAGRTTGELFF
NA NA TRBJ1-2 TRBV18 TGTGCCAGCTCCTCCAGTAGCCTCTATGGCTACACCTTC CASSSSSLYGYTF
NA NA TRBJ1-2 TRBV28 TGTGCCAGCAGTTTCGGGCAGGCCTATGGCTACACCTTC CASSFGQAYGYTF
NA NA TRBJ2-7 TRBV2 TGTGCCAGCAGTGCCAGGGTTAGCTCCTACGAGCAGTACTTC CASSARVSSYEQYF
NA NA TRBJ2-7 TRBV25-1 TGTGCCAGCAGTCCAGGATACAGGTCCTCCTACGAGCAGTACTTC CASSPGYRSSYEQYF
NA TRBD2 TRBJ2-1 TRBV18 TGTGCCAGCTCTCAAAGCGGGGGGGAGAACAATGAGCAGTTCTTC CASSQSGGENNEQFF
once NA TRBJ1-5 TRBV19 TGTGCCAGTAGTCCCGGGACTTATAGCAATCAGCCCCAGCATTTT CASSPGTYSNQPQHF
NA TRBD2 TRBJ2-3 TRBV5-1 TGCGCCAGCAGCTTGGTTTTGGGTAGCGGGAGTTCAGATACGCAGTATTTT CASSLVLGSGSSDTQYF